This TCR beta chain was sequenced in a study of shared clonotypes between healthy human individuals. Deep-level settings were used for running the assay. Assay: immunoSEQ multiplex PCR; the TCRdb copy retains only in-frame clones and omits some. The data contain approximately 240,000 clones, 65% of them singletons. This clone was observed at least ten times. The CDR3 runs 15 residues. The V and J ends lost 6 bases and 3 bases respectively, with 15 bases between them. CDR1 MNHEY and CDR2 SMNVEV come from the germline V gene (reference sequence). The rearrangement uses TRBV27 and TRBJ1-5, with TRBD1 as a possible D gene (5 bases). The TCR sequence derives from a man aged 30 to 39 in good health. Sequenced sample: memory CD4+ T cells sorted from blood. Subset reported: CD45RA-negative fraction. The CDR3 reads CASSTRGVFNQPQHF. The CDR3 DNA sequence: TGTGCCAGCAGCACCCGGGGGGTATTCAATCAGCCCCAGCATTTT.